This entry lists 17 T cell receptor beta chains sequenced from one sample in a study of T cell responses to AZD1222 COVID-19 vaccine. Libraries were prepared by immunoSEQ multiplex PCR; TCRdb keeps only in-frame clonotypes and omits some of them. This table has 140,000 to 150,000 clones, roughly 90% appearing once. The sequencing here drew on peripheral blood, taken on day 0 of AZD1222 vaccination. These receptors all come from an adult in good health.

The chain joins TRBV9 to TRBJ2-7; no clear D gene. The V end lost 3 bases, the J end lost 6 bases, and 16 bases lay between the germline ends. The CDR3 sequence is 14 residues long. Germline CDR1 and CDR2: SGDLS and YYNGEE. CDR3 nucleotides: TGTGCCAGCAGCGCGGACGACAAGCAACTCGAGCAGTACTTC. This encodes CASSADDKQLEQYF.

The chain employs TRBV7-2 and TRBJ1-5, with D possibly matching TRBD1 (5 bases). CDR1 is SGHTA and CDR2 is FQGNSA in the germline V gene. CDR3 size: 16 residues. V was pared by 2 bases and J by 7 bases, with 18 bases between. The CDR3 reads CASSLTGVRANQPQHF. Written as DNA, the CDR3 is TGTGCCAGCAGCTTAACGGGGGTTCGGGCGAACCAGCCCCAGCATTTT. Full variable domain (outside the CDR3, taken from reference TRBV7-2 and TRBJ1-5): GAGVSQSPSNKVTEKGKDVELRCDPISGHTALYWYRQSLGQGLEFLIYFQGNSAPDKSGLPSDRFSAERTGGSVSTLTIQRTQQEDSAVYLCASSLTGVRANQPQHFGDGTRLSIL.

This chain connects TRBV5-6 to TRBJ2-3; 7 bases line up with TRBD2. The CDR3 contains 16 residues. CDR1 and CDR2 (germline): SGHDT, YYEEEE. Trimming cost V 3 bases and J 1 base; bases outside gene matches: 8. The CDR3 DNA reads as TGTGCCAGCAGCTCGCATAGCGGGTGGGGCACAGATACGCAGTATTTT. This gives the protein CASSSHSGWGTDTQYF.

V is TRBV6-5 and J is TRBJ2-7, with 7 bases fitting TRBD2. The germline V gene has CDR1 MNHEY and CDR2 SVGAGI. Germline trimming cut 6 bases from V and 3 bases from J; bases unmatched to any gene: 11. The CDR3 totals 15 residues. Here the CDR3 DNA reads TGTGCCAGCAGGAACAGGCGGGAGCGACGCTACGAGCAGTACTTC. As protein: CASRNRRERRYEQYF.

This chain joins TRBV30 and TRBJ1-5; tentatively, D is TRBD1 (5 bases). Trimming pared 3 bases from V and 6 bases from J, leaving 9 bases between. Germline CDR1 is GTSNPN and CDR2 is SVGIG (reference sequence). There are 12 residues in the CDR3. CDR3 loop: CAWSRAVQPQHF. In DNA form, the CDR3 reads TGTGCCTGGAGCAGGGCCGTTCAGCCCCAGCATTTT.

The chain couples TRBV2 to TRBJ2-7; 7 nucleotides agree with TRBD1. After removal of 3 bases from V and 3 bases from J, the junction contained 5 bases not matched to a gene. This CDR3 spans 14 amino acids. Per the germline V gene, CDR1 is SNHLY and CDR2 is FYNNEI. The CDR3 spells CASSDQGGLYEQYF. CDR3 bases: TGTGCCAGCAGTGACCAAGGGGGCCTCTACGAGCAGTACTTC.

The V and J genes are TRBV10-1 and TRBJ2-7; D may match TRBD1 or TRBD2 (5 bases each). This CDR3 contains 13 residues. From germline, CDR1 is WNHNN and CDR2 SYGVQD (reference sequence). V shed 4 bases and J shed 1 base, with 8 bases lying between them. CDR3 amino acids: CASSAGASYEQYF. DNA for the CDR3: TGCGCCAGCAGTGCCGGGGCTTCCTACGAGCAGTACTTC.

V is TRBV2 and J is TRBJ2-7, with D uncertain. The CDR3 is 12 amino acids. The germline gives CDR1 SNHLY, CDR2 FYNNEI. The V and J ends lost 5 bases and 6 bases respectively, with 11 bases between them. The CDR3 DNA reads as TGTGCCAGCAGTACCCGGGCTGGCGAGCAGTACTTC. It specifies CASSTRAGEQYF.

The chain uses TRBV6-5 and TRBJ1-6; D not certain. Looked up from germline, CDR1 is MNHEY and CDR2 is SVGAGI. The CDR3 runs to 14 residues. V lost 11 bases, J lost 8 bases, and 19 bases lay in between. CDR3 in amino acids: CAGRPSPGDSPLHF. As DNA, the CDR3 is TGTGCCGGACGGCCTTCCCCCGGGGATTCACCCCTCCACTTT.

The J gene is TRBJ1-6, the V gene TRBV30, with a weak D call TRBD1 (5 bases). V was trimmed by 3 bases and J by 3 bases, leaving 21 bases between them. Per the germline V gene, CDR1 is GTSNPN and CDR2 is SVGIG (reference sequence). CDR3 size: 18 residues. The CDR3: CAWSVYVGLWGYNSPLHF. CDR3 in DNA: TGTGCCTGGAGCGTGTACGTGGGGCTGTGGGGCTATAATTCACCCCTCCACTTT.

The chain uses TRBV30 and TRBJ2-2, with D unclear. Germline loops: CDR1 GTSNPN, CDR2 SVGIG (reference sequence). The CDR3 has 13 residues. The ends were cut back, 0 bases at V and 3 bases at J, with 5 bases in the middle. CDR3 bases: TGTGCCTGGAGTGTAGGTTACACCGGGGAGCTGTTTTTT. This encodes CAWSVGYTGELFF.

This clone was detected only a few times. CDR3 loop: CASRKLERPYNSPLHF. In nucleotides, the CDR3 is TGTGCCAGCAGGAAACTAGAAAGGCCTTATAATTCACCCCTCCACTTT. The V call is TRBV21-1, the J call TRBJ1-6. TRBV21-1 is described as a pseudogene. This CDR3 region has 16 residues.

V usage is TRBV4-1 and J usage is TRBJ1-6, with D perhaps TRBD1 (6 bases). This CDR3 has 13 residues. Trimming pared 10 bases from V and 9 bases from J, leaving 16 bases between. CDR1 is MGHRA and CDR2 is YSYEKL in the germline V gene. In DNA form, the CDR3 reads TGCGCCACTTCCGCCAGGGGAGGTTCACCCCTCCACTTT. This sequence encodes CATSARGGSPLHF.

The genes are TRBV9 and TRBJ2-1; D not certain. CDR1 is SGDLS, CDR2 YYNGEE, per germline. V lost 2 bases and J 5 bases, leaving 14 bases between the germline ends. CDR3 size: 15 residues. The CDR3 loop reads CASSVLGRPNNEQFF. The CDR3 bases are TGTGCCAGCAGCGTTCTAGGGCGGCCTAACAATGAGCAGTTCTTC.

V usage is TRBV5-1 and J usage is TRBJ1-1; D may be TRBD1 (5 bases). CDR3 length equals 15 residues. Germline lookup yields CDR1 SGHRS and CDR2 YFSETQ. Trimming left V 1 base short and J 1 base short, with 11 bases between. The CDR3 protein is CASSLYQGGNTEAFF. CDR3 bases: TGCGCCAGCAGCTTGTATCAGGGAGGGAACACTGAAGCTTTCTTT.

The chain joins TRBV5-1 to TRBJ2-3; TRBD2 matches 11 bases. The germline CDR1 and CDR2 sequences are SGHRS and YFSETQ. The CDR3 contains 17 residues. The ends lost 1 base at V and 4 bases at J; junction bases unmatched: 8. The CDR3 DNA is TGCGCCAGCAGCTTGAGGTTAACTAGCGGGAGCCCAGATACGCAGTATTTT. It specifies CASSLRLTSGSPDTQYF.

The gene calls are TRBV5-1 and TRBJ2-1, with D perhaps assigned TRBD1 or TRBD2 (5 bases each). This CDR3 is 16 amino acids long. V was pared by 0 bases and J by 9 bases, with 19 bases between. CDR1 and CDR2 from the germline V gene are SGHRS and YFSETQ. CDR3 nucleotides: TGCGCCAGCAGCTTGGGGGAGACCCGGCAGGGTGGTGAGCAGTTCTTC. It specifies CASSLGETRQGGEQFF.